One and the same sample provided the 31 T cell receptor beta chains below, sequenced in a study of persistence of HIV-infected CD4 T cells. No antigen has been assigned to these receptors. Anti-CD3/anti-CD28 beads served as a nonspecific positive control stimulus. Sorting selected CD4+ T cells upregulating both CD40 ligand and CD69. Sequencing used immunoSEQ version 4 in survey mode. This table comes from immunoSEQ multiplex PCR, and its TCRdb copy is limited to in-frame clones, with some not included. The data show tens of thousands of clones, about nine tenths seen once. The material sequenced was CD4+ T cells sorted from PBMCs after approximately 18-hour stimulation, taken from a patient who received antiretroviral therapy. The source of these receptors is an adult woman with HIV who was CMV-seropositive.

V is TRBV3-1 (or the pseudogene TRBV3-2) and J is TRBJ1-1; 7 nucleotides align to TRBD1. CDR3 length: 14 residues. Germline V gives CDR1 LGHDT, CDR2 YNNKEL (reference sequence). The trim removed 4 bases at V and 1 base at J, leaving 3 bases unmatched. The CDR3 DNA reads as TGTGCCAGCAGCCGTCGACAGGGGAACACTGAAGCTTTCTTT. It codes for CASSRRQGNTEAFF.

This rearrangement joins TRBV18 to TRBJ2-5; D may be TRBD1 or TRBD2 (5 bases each). The germline gives CDR1 KGHSH, CDR2 LQKENI. The CDR3 has 13 residues. V dropped 2 bases and J dropped 5 bases, with 9 bases sitting between them. CDR3 in DNA: TGTGCCAGCTCACCATGGGGCGGGGAGACCCAGTACTTC. This codes for CASSPWGGETQYF.

The chain couples TRBV24-1 to TRBJ1-1; 7 bases are shared with TRBD1. This CDR3 region has 15 residues. The trim removed 5 bases at V and 3 bases at J, leaving 8 bases unmatched. Germline loops: CDR1 KGHDR, CDR2 SFDVKD. CDR3 protein: CATSGADQGDTEAFF. CDR3 coding DNA: TGTGCCACCAGTGGCGCCGATCAGGGGGACACTGAAGCTTTCTTT.

DNA of the CDR3: TGTGCCAGCAGCCAATTTCAGGGGGTTGTTTATGGCTACACCTTC. It is translated as CASSQFQGVVYGYTF. The chain carries TRBV7-8 and TRBJ1-2; 7 nucleotides match TRBD1. Germline loops: CDR1 SGHVS, CDR2 FQNEAQ. The CDR3 is 15 amino acids. Trimming took 5 bases from V and 5 from J; bases not matched to a gene: 11.

The chain couples TRBV6-5 to TRBJ2-7; 7 positions agree with TRBD1. The CDR3 runs to 13 residues. The trim removed 8 bases at V and 6 bases at J, leaving 10 bases unmatched. Germline V gene sequence: CDR1 MNHEY, CDR2 SVGAGI. This CDR3 reads CASVSTGTGEQYF. CDR3 DNA: TGTGCCAGCGTTTCGACAGGGACCGGCGAGCAGTACTTC.

The chain combines TRBV30 with TRBJ2-3; possible D gene TRBD2, 6 bases. Germline V lookup: CDR1 GTSNPN, CDR2 SVGIG (reference sequence). V was pared by 5 bases and J by 9 bases, with 9 bases between. This CDR3 has 10 residues. The CDR3 DNA reads TGTGCCTGGGGGGACTTAACGCAGTATTTT. This sequence encodes CAWGDLTQYF. Supplemented by reference TRBV30 and TRBJ2-3, the full variable domain reads SQTIHQWPATLVQPVGSPLSLECTVEGTSNPNLYWYRQAAGRGLQLLFYSVGIGQISSEVPQNLSASRPQDRQFILSSKKLLLSDSGFYLCAWGDLTQYFGPGTRLTVL.

The chain carries TRBV6-6 and TRBJ2-1; D might be TRBD1 (6 bases). The V and J ends lost 7 bases and 3 bases respectively, with 16 bases between them. Germline values: CDR1 MNHNY, CDR2 SVGAGI (reference sequence). The CDR3 has 15 residues. The CDR3 region is CASTARDNYYNEQFF. The CDR3 coding sequence is TGTGCCAGCACCGCCCGGGACAACTACTACAATGAGCAGTTCTTC.

The J gene is TRBJ1-2, the V gene TRBV5-4; a weak D match, TRBD1 (5 bases). The CDR3 totals 12 residues. The V gene lost 2 bases and the J gene lost 4 bases, with 6 bases spanning the gap. Germline V lookup: CDR1 SGHNT, CDR2 YYREEE (reference sequence). Here the CDR3 reads CASSLRGYGYTF. DNA of the CDR3: TGTGCCAGCAGCTTAAGGGGCTATGGCTACACCTTC.

J is TRBJ1-6 and V is TRBV30, with no clear D. The germline CDR1 and CDR2 sequences are GTSNPN and SVGIG (reference sequence). The CDR3 runs to 13 residues. The V end lost 3 bases, the J end lost 8 bases, and 11 bases lay between the germline ends. The CDR3 protein is CAWSGELDSPLHF. In nucleotides, the CDR3 is TGTGCCTGGAGCGGAGAACTTGATTCACCCCTCCACTTT.

The chain links TRBV6-2 or TRBV6-3 to TRBJ2-5; D is perhaps TRBD1 (6 bases). Trimming stripped 6 bases from V and 4 bases from J, with 12 bases between. The germline gives CDR1 MNHEY, CDR2 SVGEGT. This CDR3 region has 13 residues. CDR3 loop: CASSSGQRETQYF. In DNA form, the CDR3 reads TGTGCCAGCAGCAGCGGACAGAGAGAGACCCAGTACTTC.

The chain joins TRBV9 to TRBJ2-3; D remains ambiguous. Germline lookup yields CDR1 SGDLS and CDR2 YYNGEE. V was shortened by 5 bases and J by 0 bases, with 13 bases between the two germline ends. The CDR3 covers 15 residues. The DNA for the CDR3 is TGTGCCAGCAGTGCCAATGTAGGCAGCACAGATACGCAGTATTTT. Amino acid sequence: CASSANVGSTDTQYF.

The chain combines TRBV5-1 with TRBJ2-1; maybe TRBD2 (6 bases). Trimming cost V 0 bases and J 0 bases, with 10 bases left between them. The CDR3 is 16 residues long. Germline V CDR1 and CDR2: SGHRS, YFSETQ. The CDR3 nucleotides are TGCGCCAGCAGCTTGGGGGGGAGGAGCTCCTACAATGAGCAGTTCTTC. This encodes CASSLGGRSSYNEQFF.

The V gene is TRBV6-2 or TRBV6-3, the J gene TRBJ2-3; D is possibly TRBD2 (5 bases). This CDR3 contains 15 residues. Trimming pared 2 bases from V and 0 bases from J, leaving 9 bases between. The germline V gene has CDR1 MNHEY and CDR2 SVGEGT. The CDR3 region has the DNA TGTGCCAGCAGTTACAGGACTTCTAGCACAGATACGCAGTATTTT. Its translation: CASSYRTSSTDTQYF.

The count of this clone is one. This chain joins TRBV7-7 and TRBJ2-1; 8 bases line up with TRBD2. This CDR3 is 16 amino acids long. J lost 5 bases, V lost 5 bases, and 11 bases had no gene match. Germline V gives CDR1 SSHAT, CDR2 FNYEAQ (reference sequence). The CDR3 loop reads CASSPGASGRHNEQFF. CDR3 nucleotide sequence: TGTGCCAGCAGCCCCGGGGCTAGCGGGCGTCACAATGAGCAGTTCTTC.

The CDR3 DNA reads as TGTGCCAGCAGCTTCGACCTAAGGTCGAACACTGAAGCTTTCTTT. This encodes CASSFDLRSNTEAFF. The chain employs TRBV5-4 and TRBJ1-1; D gene uncertain. Germline-derived CDR1 and CDR2 are SGHNT and YYREEE (reference sequence). CDR3 length equals 15 residues. V was shortened by 2 bases and J by 1 base, with 12 bases between the two germline ends. The full variable domain, rest sourced from reference TRBV5-4 and TRBJ1-1, is ETGVTQSPTHLIKTRGQQVTLRCSSQSGHNTVSWYQQALGQGPQFIFQYYREEENGRGNFPPRFSGLQFPNYSSELNVNALELDDSALYLCASSFDLRSNTEAFFGQGTRLTVV.

This clone was detected once. V and J are TRBV3-1 (or the pseudogene TRBV3-2) and TRBJ1-1; D is unresolved. Germline CDR1 is LGHDT and CDR2 is YNNKEL (reference sequence). The CDR3 is 13 amino acids. Trimming cost V 4 bases and J 5 bases, with 11 bases left between them. The CDR3 here is CASSRVGRTEAFF. CDR3 nucleotide sequence: TGTGCCAGCAGCCGGGTTGGTCGTACTGAAGCTTTCTTT.

The chain joins TRBV27 to TRBJ1-2, with 7 bases matching TRBD1. Germline V CDR1 and CDR2: MNHEY, SMNVEV (reference sequence). V dropped 5 bases and J dropped 4; count of bases not matched to a gene: 7. The CDR3 consists of 14 residues. For the CDR3, the DNA is TGTGCCAGCAGTCGCAAGACAGGGAGCTATGGCTACACCTTC. This translates into CASSRKTGSYGYTF.

The rearrangement links TRBV6-1 to TRBJ1-1, with D unclear. The germline V gene encodes CDR1 MNHNS and CDR2 SASEGT. V gave up 1 base and J gave up 5 bases, with 11 bases separating them. CDR3 size: 14 residues. This chain's CDR3 is CASSEGTRRTEAFF. The CDR3 nucleotides are TGTGCCAGCAGTGAAGGGACGCGACGGACTGAAGCTTTCTTT.

This clone is a singleton in its sample. The chain uses TRBV10-1 and TRBJ2-5; 7 bases are shared with TRBD2. The junction had 6 bases not matched to a gene; V was cut back by 4 bases and J by 4 bases. Germline values: CDR1 WNHNN, CDR2 SYGVQD (reference sequence). The CDR3 loop spans 14 amino acids. CDR3 residues: CASSGSREVETQYF. The CDR3 region has the DNA TGCGCCAGCAGTGGCTCCCGGGAGGTAGAGACCCAGTACTTC.

The chain has TRBV12-3 or TRBV12-4 and TRBJ1-2, with D possibly matching TRBD1 (5 bases). Trimming shortened V by 6 bases and J by 7 bases, and 15 bases separated the two germline ends. This CDR3 is built from 13 residues. In DNA form, the CDR3 reads TGTGCCAGCAGCTTGAGCGGGGCGGGTGGCTACACCTTC. It specifies CASSLSGAGGYTF.

The rearrangement uses TRBV6-2 or TRBV6-3 and TRBJ1-1; D gene unclear. Trimming removed 1 base from V and 5 bases from J, with 8 bases in between. CDR3 length: 13 residues. Germline V gene data show CDR1 as MNHEY and CDR2 as SVGEGT. CDR3 nucleotides: TGTGCCAGCAGTTACTTGCTAGGGACTGAAGCTTTCTTT. Protein product: CASSYLLGTEAFF.

The chain links TRBV4-1 to TRBJ1-2, with 9 nucleotides matching TRBD1. Germline V lookup: CDR1 MGHRA, CDR2 YSYEKL. The CDR3 length is 14 residues. Trimming removed 6 bases from V and 7 bases from J; junction bases left unmatched: 9. CDR3 in amino acids: CASRLLGTGFGYTF. CDR3 in DNA: TGCGCCAGCAGGCTTCTCGGGACAGGGTTTGGCTACACCTTC.

V gene TRBV6-5 combines with J gene TRBJ2-7; TRBD1 aligns across 11 bases. The germline V gene encodes CDR1 MNHEY and CDR2 SVGAGI. The CDR3 length is 15 residues. The V and J ends lost 7 bases and 2 bases, in that order; junction bases with no gene match: 7. The DNA for the CDR3 is TGTGCCAGCACGGTTGGACAGGGGGCCACCTACGAGCAGTACGTC. It codes for CASTVGQGATYEQYV.

A few counts support this clone. The chain recombines TRBV28 with TRBJ1-4, with 9 bases matching TRBD1. The CDR3 totals 12 residues. After removal of 6 bases from V and 7 bases from J, the junction contained 0 bases not matched to a gene. CDR1 MDHEN and CDR2 SYDVKM come from the germline V gene. CDR3 region: CASRGQGEKLFF. In nucleotides, the CDR3 is TGTGCCAGCAGGGGACAGGGTGAAAAACTGTTTTTT.

The DNA for the CDR3 is TGTGCCAGCAGTTATGGAGCCAGGAGAGTCGATCAGCCCCAGCATTTT. It is translated as CASSYGARRVDQPQHF. V and J are TRBV6-5 and TRBJ1-5; no reliable D call. Trimming pared 3 bases from V and 5 bases from J, leaving 17 bases between. This CDR3 comprises 16 residues. Per the germline V gene, CDR1 is MNHEY and CDR2 is SVGAGI.

The gene calls are TRBV6-1 and TRBJ1-5; D call uncertain. The CDR3 is made up of 15 amino acids. Per germline, CDR1 MNHNS and CDR2 SASEGT. The V and J ends lost 0 bases and 3 bases respectively, with 9 bases between them. CDR3 region: CASSEAMGVNQPQHF. For the CDR3, the DNA is TGTGCCAGCAGTGAAGCTATGGGAGTCAATCAGCCCCAGCATTTT.

The chain uses TRBV10-3 and TRBJ2-3, with TRBD1 identical over 7 bases. This CDR3 is built from 13 residues. Germline V gene data show CDR1 as ENHRY and CDR2 as SYGVKD. With 3 bases clipped from V and 5 bases from J, the junction kept 2 bases outside the gene matches. The CDR3 region is CAISERDRDTQYF. As DNA, the CDR3 is TGTGCCATCAGTGAAAGGGACAGAGATACGCAGTATTTT.

The rearrangement uses TRBV6-5 and TRBJ1-2, with 9 bases that match TRBD1. The CDR3 extends over 15 amino acids. In germline, CDR1 is MNHEY, CDR2 SVGAGI. The J segment lost 2 bases and the V segment lost 6 bases, leaving 7 bases of the junction unmatched. The CDR3 DNA follows: TGTGCCAGCAGCGCTTCCGGGACAGGGAACTATGGCTACACCTTC. Amino acid sequence: CASSASGTGNYGYTF.

The genes are TRBV19 and TRBJ2-7; 9 positions agree with TRBD1. This CDR3 has 14 residues. The germline gives CDR1 LNHDA, CDR2 SQIVND (reference sequence). The junction had 3 bases not matched to a gene; V was cut back by 3 bases and J by 3 bases. CDR3 DNA: TGTGCCAGTAGTATGCGGACAGGGGTCTACGAGCAGTACTTC. Translation: CASSMRTGVYEQYF.

On this clone itself: One end of the junction is discordant with germline, which a read error may explain. The chain combines TRBV7-7 with TRBJ2-4; unclear D gene. CDR1 is SSHAT and CDR2 is FNYEAQ in the germline V gene (reference sequence). This CDR3 has 15 amino acids. For the CDR3, the DNA is TGTGCTAGCAGTCCTCACACCATAGCCAAAAACATTCAGTACTTC. It is translated as CASSPHTIAKNIQYF.

The V call is TRBV19, the J call TRBJ2-5; 8 positions agree with TRBD2. This CDR3 region has 15 residues. CDR1 and CDR2 (germline): LNHDA, SQIVND (reference sequence). Trimming cost V 5 bases and J 4 bases; bases outside gene matches: 9. This CDR3 reads CASSSYGREGETQYF. As DNA, the CDR3 is TGTGCCAGTAGTTCCTACGGGAGGGAAGGAGAGACCCAGTACTTC.